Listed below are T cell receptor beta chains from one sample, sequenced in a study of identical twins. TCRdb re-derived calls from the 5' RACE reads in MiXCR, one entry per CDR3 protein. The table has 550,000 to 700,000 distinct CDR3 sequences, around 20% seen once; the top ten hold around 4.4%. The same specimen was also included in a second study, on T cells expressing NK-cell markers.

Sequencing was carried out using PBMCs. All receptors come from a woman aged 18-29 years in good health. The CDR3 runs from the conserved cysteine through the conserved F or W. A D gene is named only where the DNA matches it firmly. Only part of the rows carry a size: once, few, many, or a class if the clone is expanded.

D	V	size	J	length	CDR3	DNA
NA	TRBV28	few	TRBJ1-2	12	CASSLTGPGYTF	TGTGCCAGCAGTTTGACAGGACCTGGCTACACCTTC
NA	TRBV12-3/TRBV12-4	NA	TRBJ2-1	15	CASKASSGSYNEQFF	TGTGCCAGCAAAGCATCTTCGGGTTCCTACAATGAGCAGTTCTTC
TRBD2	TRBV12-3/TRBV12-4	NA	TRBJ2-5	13	CASSSSGGGTQYF	TGTGCCAGCAGTTCTAGCGGGGGTGGGACCCAGTACTTC
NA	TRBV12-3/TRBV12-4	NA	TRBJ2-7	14	CASSSRAGAYEQYF	TGTGCCAGCAGTTCTCGCGCGGGGGCGTACGAGCAGTACTTC
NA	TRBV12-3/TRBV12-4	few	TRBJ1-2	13	CASSPREVYGYTF	TGTGCCAGCAGCCCTAGGGAGGTCTATGGCTACACCTTC
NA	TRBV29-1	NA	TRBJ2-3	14	CSAGLWAYTDTQYF	TGCAGCGCCGGATTGTGGGCTTACACAGATACGCAGTATTTT
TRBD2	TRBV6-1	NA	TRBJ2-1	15	CASSLTSATPNEQFF	TGTGCCAGCAGCCTAACTAGCGCGACTCCCAATGAGCAGTTCTTC
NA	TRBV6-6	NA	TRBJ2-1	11	CAGGTHREQFF	TGTGCCGGGGGGACCCACCGCGAGCAGTTCTTC
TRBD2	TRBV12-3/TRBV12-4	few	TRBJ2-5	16	CASSSTSGILSETQYF	TGTGCCAGCAGTTCGACTAGCGGTATTCTGTCTGAGACCCAGTACTTC
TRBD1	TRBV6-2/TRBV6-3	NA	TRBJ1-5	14	CASRPGTGYQPQHF	TGTGCCAGCAGGCCGGGGACAGGGTATCAGCCCCAGCATTTT
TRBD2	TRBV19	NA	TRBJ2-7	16	CASSISPSGRAYEQYF	TGTGCCAGTAGTATTTCCCCCTCCGGGAGGGCCTACGAGCAGTACTTC
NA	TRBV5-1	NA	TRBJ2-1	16	CASSSTRSPGPNEQFF	TGCGCCAGCAGCTCCACTAGATCCCCTGGTCCTAATGAGCAGTTCTTC
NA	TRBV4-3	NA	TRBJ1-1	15	CASSQVFRGNTEAFF	TGCGCCAGCAGCCAAGTCTTCCGGGGGAACACTGAAGCTTTCTTT
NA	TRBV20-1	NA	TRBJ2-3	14	CSAQYRQATDTQYF	TGCAGTGCCCAATACCGACAAGCTACAGATACGCAGTATTTT
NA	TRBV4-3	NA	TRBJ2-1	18	CASSQDPRGTSSYNEQFF	TGCGCCAGCAGCCAAGATCCGCGAGGCACGAGCTCCTACAATGAGCAGTTCTTC
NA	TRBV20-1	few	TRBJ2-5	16	CSARDIGRPTQETQYF	TGCAGTGCTAGAGATATCGGGCGCCCTACTCAAGAGACCCAGTACTTC
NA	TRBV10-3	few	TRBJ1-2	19	CATKTRDRTTPLANYGYTF	TGTGCCACCAAAACTAGAGACAGGACGACCCCCTTAGCTAACTATGGCTACACCTTC
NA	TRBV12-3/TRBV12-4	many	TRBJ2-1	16	CASSSPKGGGYNEQFF	TGTGCCAGCAGTTCCCCGAAGGGGGGCGGATACAATGAGCAGTTCTTC
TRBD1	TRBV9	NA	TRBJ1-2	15	CASSPRPGQGYGYTF	TGTGCCAGCAGCCCCCGCCCCGGACAGGGCTATGGCTACACCTTC
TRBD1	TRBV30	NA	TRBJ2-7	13	CAWSVDRDYEQYF	TGTGCCTGGAGTGTAGACAGGGACTACGAGCAGTACTTC
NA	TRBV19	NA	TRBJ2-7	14	CASSIVSGTSEQYF	TGTGCCAGTAGTATTGTCTCAGGCACCTCCGAGCAGTACTTC
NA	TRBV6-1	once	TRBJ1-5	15	CASSVPGNSNQPQHF	TGTGCCAGCAGTGTCCCAGGGAATAGCAATCAGCCCCAGCATTTT
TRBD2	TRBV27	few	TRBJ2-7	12	CASGDYSYEQYF	TGTGCCAGCGGGGACTACTCCTACGAGCAGTACTTC